This entry describes one TCR beta chain. Its target is unknown. Trimming shortened V by 0 bases and J by 6 bases, and 9 bases separated the two germline ends. Looked up from germline, CDR1 is KGHDR and CDR2 is SFDVKD. The CDR3 runs 14 residues. cDNA libraries for TCR alpha and TCR beta, carrying sample barcodes and UMIs, came from 5'RACE with constant-segment primers. TCRdb redid the calling of the 5' RACE reads with MiXCR, one entry per CDR3 protein. The table shows over 250,000 distinct CDR3 sequences, with around 15% occurring only once. This record comes from a study of T-cell memory formation after mild COVID-19. The study's findings and limits: Clones which contracted sat mainly in CM and EM if CD4+, and in EMRA if CD8+.

The sequence was collected from a man younger than 30 who had mild COVID-19 (a few samples of this study predate the infection). Cell type and time point are not known. V usage is TRBV24-1 and J usage is TRBJ2-3, with D possibly matching TRBD1 (5 bases). The sequenced sample consisted of PBMCs or a T cell subset sorted from them (not recorded which). CDR3 residues: CATSDLAGRDTQYF. The CDR3 DNA reads TGTGCCACCAGTGATTTGGCAGGGCGGGATACGCAGTATTTT.